This T cell receptor beta chain comes out of a study of immune evolution from preneoplasia to lung adenocarcinoma. Overall study: HLA loss of heterozygosity: roughly 7.5% AIS, about 15% MIA, about 31% ADC, none AAH.

A single count supports this clone. H&E slides confirmed each diagnosis, reviewed by two pathologists independently. Assay used: immunoSEQ multiplex PCR; TCRdb lists only in-frame clones, some missing. Here the sample spans about 15,000 clones, 80% to 90% being singletons. The CDR3 runs to 14 residues. The V gene lost 6 bases and the J gene lost 0 bases, with 12 bases spanning the gap. Germline CDR1 and CDR2: LGHNT and FRNRAP. This sequence originates from a person aged 70 to 85 with lung adenocarcinoma. The sample taken for sequencing was FFPE minimally invasive lung adenocarcinoma tissue. This rearrangement joins TRBV12-5 to TRBJ2-7; D is unclear. The CDR3 sequence is CASGLGRYSYEQYF. For the CDR3, the DNA is TGTGCTAGTGGCCTCGGACGTTACTCCTACGAGCAGTACTTC.